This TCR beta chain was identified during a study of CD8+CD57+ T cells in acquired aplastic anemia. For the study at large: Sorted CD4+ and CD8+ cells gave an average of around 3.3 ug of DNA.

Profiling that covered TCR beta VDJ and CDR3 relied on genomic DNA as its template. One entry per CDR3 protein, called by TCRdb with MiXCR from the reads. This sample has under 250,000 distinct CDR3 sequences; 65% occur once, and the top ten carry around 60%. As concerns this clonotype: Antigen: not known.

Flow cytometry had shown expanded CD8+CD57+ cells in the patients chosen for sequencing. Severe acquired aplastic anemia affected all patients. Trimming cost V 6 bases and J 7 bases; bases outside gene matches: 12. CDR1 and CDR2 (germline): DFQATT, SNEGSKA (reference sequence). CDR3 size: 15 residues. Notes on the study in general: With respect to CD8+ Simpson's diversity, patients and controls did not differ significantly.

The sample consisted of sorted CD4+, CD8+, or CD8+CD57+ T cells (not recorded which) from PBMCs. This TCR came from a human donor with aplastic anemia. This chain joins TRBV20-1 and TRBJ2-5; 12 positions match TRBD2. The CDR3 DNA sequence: TGCAGTGCACGTTCGACTAGCGGGGGCGAGGGGACCCAGTACTTC. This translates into CSARSTSGGEGTQYF.